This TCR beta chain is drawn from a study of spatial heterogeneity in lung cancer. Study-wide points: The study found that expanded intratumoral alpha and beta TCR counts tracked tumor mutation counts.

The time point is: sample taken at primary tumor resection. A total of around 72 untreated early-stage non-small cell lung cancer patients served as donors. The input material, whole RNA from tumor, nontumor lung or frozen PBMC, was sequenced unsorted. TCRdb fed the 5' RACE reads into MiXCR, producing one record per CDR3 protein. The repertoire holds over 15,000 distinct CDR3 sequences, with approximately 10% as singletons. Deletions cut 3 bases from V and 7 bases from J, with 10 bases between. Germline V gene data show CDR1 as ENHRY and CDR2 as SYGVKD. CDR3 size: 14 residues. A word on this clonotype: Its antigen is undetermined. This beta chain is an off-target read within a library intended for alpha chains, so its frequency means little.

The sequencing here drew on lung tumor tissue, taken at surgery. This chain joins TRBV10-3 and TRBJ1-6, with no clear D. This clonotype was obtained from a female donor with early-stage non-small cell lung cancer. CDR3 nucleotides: TGTGCCATCAGTGATCGGCAGACCAATTCACCCCTCCACTTT. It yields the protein CAISDRQTNSPLHF.